This T cell receptor (beta chain) derives from a study of response to subunit inactivated influenza vaccine. Study results and caveats: After each seasonal influenza vaccination, few new T cells are recruited, the authors suggested.

Worth noting for this clonotype: Its antigen is still unknown.

Germline V gene lookup returns CDR1 MDHEN and CDR2 SYDVKM. The length of the CDR3 is 14 residues. V was clipped by 6 bases and J by 4 bases; unmatched bases: 7. TCRdb recomputed calls from the RT-PCR reads with MiXCR, one row per CDR3 protein. The sample records 500,000 to 600,000 distinct CDR3 sequences, 16% being singletons. V usage is TRBV28 and J usage is TRBJ2-7, with 9 bases identical to TRBD1. The receptor was derived from a man aged 45-69 years who received an inactivated influenza vaccine. This material consisted of CD4+ T cells sorted from PBMCs, taken approximately 25 months after vaccination. The CDR3 here is CASSRTGVEYEQYF. As DNA, the CDR3 is TGTGCCAGCAGCCGGACAGGGGTAGAGTACGAGCAGTACTTC.